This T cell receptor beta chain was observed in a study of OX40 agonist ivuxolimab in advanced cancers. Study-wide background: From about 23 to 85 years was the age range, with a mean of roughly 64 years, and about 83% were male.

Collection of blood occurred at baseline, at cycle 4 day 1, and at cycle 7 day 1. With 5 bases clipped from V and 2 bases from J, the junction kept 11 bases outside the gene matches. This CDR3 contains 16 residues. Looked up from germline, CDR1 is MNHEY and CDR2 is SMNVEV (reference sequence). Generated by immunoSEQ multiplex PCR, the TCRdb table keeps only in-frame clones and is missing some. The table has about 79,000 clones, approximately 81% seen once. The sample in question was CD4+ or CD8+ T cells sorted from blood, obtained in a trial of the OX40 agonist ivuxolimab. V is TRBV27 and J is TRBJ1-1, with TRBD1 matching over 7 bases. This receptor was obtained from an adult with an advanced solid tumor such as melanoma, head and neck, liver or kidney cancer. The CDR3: CASSPTPRGINTEAFF. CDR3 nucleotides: TGTGCCAGCAGTCCGACCCCCAGGGGGATTAACACTGAAGCTTTCTTT.